A selection of T cell receptor beta chains follows, all from one sample in a study of T cell changes during pregnancy in multiple sclerosis. The repertoire was sequenced with immunoSEQ multiplex PCR; TCRdb's copy has only in-frame clones and lacks some. The sample lists about 51,000 clones, approximately 94% occurring once. The sample was CD4+ T cells from peripheral blood mononuclear cells, taken in the second trimester of pregnancy. All receptors derive from a female donor with multiple sclerosis, enrolled in a pregnancy study. CDR3s include the opening cysteine and the closing phenylalanine or tryptophan. The D gene is left open where the match is weak. Expanded clones are given a class, and other clones once, few, many or no size at all.

>-|TRBV5-5|TRBJ2-1|-
TGTGCCAGCAGCTCGTACAGTGCCTCCTACAATGAGCAGTTCTTC
CASSSYSASYNEQFF
>-|TRBV18|TRBJ1-1|-
TGTGCCAGCTCACCAGACAGGAACTCGCATGAAGCTTTCTTT
CASSPDRNSHEAFF
>-|TRBV5-4|TRBJ2-1|TRBD2
TGTGCCAGCAGTGGGACTAGCGGGGTATCGAATGAGCAGTTCTTC
CASSGTSGVSNEQFF
>-|TRBV4-1|TRBJ1-1|-
TGCGCCAGCAGCCAAGTAGAGAGGGGGAGAACTGAAGCTTTCTTT
CASSQVERGRTEAFF
>-|TRBV6-5|TRBJ1-5|-
TGTGCCAGCAGACTCGACAGGTATAGCAATCAGCCCCAGCATTTT
CASRLDRYSNQPQHF
>-|TRBV14|TRBJ2-5|-
TGTGCCAGCAGCCAAGAAGGCAGGGGAAGAGAGACCCAGTACTTC
CASSQEGRGRETQYF
>-|TRBV29-1|TRBJ2-5|-
TGCAGCGTCACATCAATCCAGGCAGAGACCCAGTACTTC
CSVTSIQAETQYF
>-|TRBV7-9|TRBJ2-5|TRBD2
TGTGCCAGCAGCTTGGGTGGTAGCGGGGGGAAAGAGACCCAGTACTTC
CASSLGGSGGKETQYF
>-|TRBV9|TRBJ2-7|TRBD1
TGTGCCAGCAGCGTAGAAGGGGGCGCGTCTTACGAGCAGTACTTC
CASSVEGGASYEQYF
>-|TRBV6-4|TRBJ2-7|TRBD1
TGTGCCAGCAGTGACCCTTATAGCGACAGGGTTTGCGAGCAGTACTTC
CASSDPYSDRVCEQYF
>-|TRBV30|TRBJ1-3|-
TGTGCCTGGAGTGCCGACAGGAGAAACACCATATATTTT
CAWSADRRNTIYF
>-|TRBV4-2|TRBJ2-5|TRBD2
TGTGCCAGCAGCCAAGATAAGCTAGCGGGGGCGGTGGGGGAGACCCAGTACTTC
CASSQDKLAGAVGETQYF
>-|TRBV2|TRBJ2-3|-
TGTGCCAGCAGTGTCTACACAGATACGCAGTATTTT
CASSVYTDTQYF
>-|TRBV7-2|TRBJ2-7|TRBD1
TGTGCCAGCAGCTTCACAGGGGGCGCTGGGGGCGAGCAGTACTTC
CASSFTGGAGGEQYF
>-|TRBV9|TRBJ1-3|-
TGTGCCAGCAGCGTGGCTGCCGGGACAAATGGAAACACCATATATTTT
CASSVAAGTNGNTIYF
>-|TRBV29-1|TRBJ2-1|TRBD1
TGCAGCACAACCCGGGACAGGGGTTCCTACAATGAGCAGTTCTTC
CSTTRDRGSYNEQFF
>-|TRBV9|TRBJ1-6|-
TGTGCCAGCAGCGGCTCCGGTAATATACAGAATTCACCCCTCCACTTT
CASSGSGNIQNSPLHF
>-|TRBV6-5|TRBJ1-1|TRBD1
TGTGCCAGCAGTTATGCTACAGGGGCAGGTGGGATTGAAGCTTTCTTT
CASSYATGAGGIEAFF
>-|TRBV6-5|TRBJ1-2|TRBD1
TGTGCCAGCAGTTACTCGGGGACAGTGCCTAACTATGGCTACACCTTC
CASSYSGTVPNYGYTF
>-|TRBV5-4|TRBJ2-3|TRBD2
TGTGCCAGCAGCTGGCGGGGGGGCACAGATACGCAGTATTTT
CASSWRGGTDTQYF
>-|TRBV11-3|TRBJ2-2|-
TGTGCCAGCAGCTTAGGAGCAGGGGCCCCCAACACCGGGGAGCTGTTTTTT
CASSLGAGAPNTGELFF
>-|TRBV6-1|TRBJ1-5|-
TGTGCCAGCAGTTTGGTACAGGCAAGCAATCAGCCCCAGCATTTT
CASSLVQASNQPQHF
>-|TRBV7-2|TRBJ2-2|-
TGTGCCAGCAGCTTAGGCGGGACCCTGGACGGGGAGCTGTTTTTT
CASSLGGTLDGELFF
>-|TRBV19|TRBJ2-7|-
TGTGCCAGTAGTATCCTCGCAGGATCGGACGAGCAGTACTTC
CASSILAGSDEQYF
>-|TRBV19|TRBJ1-1|-
TGTGCCAGTAGCGCCTCAACAGACATGAACACTGAAGCTTTCTTT
CASSASTDMNTEAFF
>-|TRBV6-6|TRBJ1-5|-
TGTGCCAGCAGTTATGGGAGACAGCCCCAGCATTTT
CASSYGRQPQHF
>-|TRBV7-2|TRBJ2-5|TRBD1
TGTGCCAGCAGCTTAGGACAGGGGGTTCTCAAAGAGACCCAGTACTTC
CASSLGQGVLKETQYF
>-|TRBV7-3|TRBJ2-3|-
TGTGCCAGCAGCTTGGCAGGGGGCACAGATACGCAGTATTTT
CASSLAGGTDTQYF
>-|TRBV7-3|TRBJ1-1|-
TGTGCCAGCAGCTTATTAGGCGGTACTGAAGCTTTCTTT
CASSLLGGTEAFF
>-|TRBV11-2|TRBJ1-5|-
TGTGCCAGCAGCTTAGCGGGACAAAGCAATCAGCCCCAGCATTTT
CASSLAGQSNQPQHF
>-|TRBV5-1|TRBJ2-2|-
TGCGCCAGCAGCTTGGACAGGGCGAACACCGGGGAGCTGTTTTTT
CASSLDRANTGELFF
>-|TRBV19|TRBJ1-2|-
TGTGCCAGTAGCCCCAGCCCCCCAGGGTCTCATGGCTACACCTTC
CASSPSPPGSHGYTF
>-|TRBV6-1|TRBJ1-3|-
TGTGCCAGCAGTGGATCTGGGAGAACTGGAAACACCATATATTTT
CASSGSGRTGNTIYF
>-|TRBV6-5|TRBJ1-4|TRBD1
TGTGCCAGCAGGCCCGGGACAGCTAATGAAAAACTGTTTTTT
CASRPGTANEKLFF
>-|TRBV13|TRBJ1-6|-
TGTGCCAGCAGCCGCCTAGAGCTTAATTCACCCCTCCACTTT
CASSRLELNSPLHF
>-|TRBV18|TRBJ2-3|-
TGTGCCAGCTCACCATATTTTAGCGGTGGCACAGATACGCAGTATTTT
CASSPYFSGGTDTQYF
>-|TRBV5-1|TRBJ2-3|TRBD1
TGCGCCAGCAGCCAGGGACAGTCCACAGATACGCAGTATTTT
CASSQGQSTDTQYF
>few|TRBV9|TRBJ1-4|-
TGTGCCAGCAGCCCCAGATCGGGTCTTAATGAAAAACTGTTTTTT
CASSPRSGLNEKLFF
>-|TRBV25-1|TRBJ1-2|-
TGTGCCAGCAGTGTCGGGGGGCGAGCCGGCTACACCTTC
CASSVGGRAGYTF
>-|TRBV29-1|TRBJ2-3|TRBD2
TGCAGCGTTGAAGAGCGGGGGACAGATACGCAGTATTTT
CSVEERGTDTQYF
>-|TRBV7-9|TRBJ2-3|TRBD1
TGTGCCAGCACCAAGAGGGGGCCCAGCACAGATACGCAGTATTTT
CASTKRGPSTDTQYF
>-|TRBV7-2|TRBJ2-7|TRBD1
TGTGCCAGCAGCGCGGTCCGGGACAGGGGGGCCCACGAGCAGTACTTC
CASSAVRDRGAHEQYF
>-|TRBV2|TRBJ2-6|TRBD1
TGTGCCAGCAGTGCCGGACAGGGGGCTGGGGCCAACGTCCTGACTTTC
CASSAGQGAGANVLTF
>-|TRBV5-5|TRBJ2-7|-
TGTGCCAGCAGCATCCCGGACAGCAGAGGCTACGAGCAGTACTTC
CASSIPDSRGYEQYF